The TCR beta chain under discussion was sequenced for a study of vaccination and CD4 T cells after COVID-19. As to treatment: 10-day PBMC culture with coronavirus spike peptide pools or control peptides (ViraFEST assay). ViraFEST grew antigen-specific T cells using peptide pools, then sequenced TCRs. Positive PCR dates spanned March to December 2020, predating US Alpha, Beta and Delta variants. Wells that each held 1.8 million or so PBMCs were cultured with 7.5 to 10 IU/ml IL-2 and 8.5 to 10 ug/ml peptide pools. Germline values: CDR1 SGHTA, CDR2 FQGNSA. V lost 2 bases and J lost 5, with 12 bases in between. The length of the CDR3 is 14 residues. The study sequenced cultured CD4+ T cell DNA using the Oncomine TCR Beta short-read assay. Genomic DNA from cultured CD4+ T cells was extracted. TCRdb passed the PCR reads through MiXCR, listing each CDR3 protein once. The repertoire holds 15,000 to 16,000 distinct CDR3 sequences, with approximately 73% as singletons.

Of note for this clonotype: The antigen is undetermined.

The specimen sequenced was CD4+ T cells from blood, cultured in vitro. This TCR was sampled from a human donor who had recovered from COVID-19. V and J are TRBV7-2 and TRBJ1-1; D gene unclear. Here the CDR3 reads CASSLKGAVTEAFF. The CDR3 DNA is TGTGCCAGCAGCTTAAAGGGTGCGGTGACTGAAGCTTTCTTT.